The 10 T cell receptor beta chains given below trace back to one sample, sequenced in a study of T cells in Graves' hyperthyroidism and ophthalmopathy. RNA transcripts were the template for amplifying TCR beta CDR3 regions. Researchers ran a first-round RT-PCR on the TCR CDR3 using the HTBI primer set. In TCRdb, the multiplex PCR reads were re-called with MiXCR into one record per CDR3 protein. The data contain hundreds of thousands of distinct CDR3 sequences, nearly 20% of them singletons. The sequenced material came from blood. The source of these receptors is a man aged 40-49 years with Graves' ophthalmopathy.

The rearrangement uses TRBV9 and TRBJ2-3, with TRBD1 identical over 8 bases. V shed 7 bases and J 5 bases; nucleotides not matched to a gene: 9. CDR3 length equals 14 residues. CDR1 is SGDLS, CDR2 YYNGEE, per germline. The CDR3 nucleotides read TGTGCCAGCTGTCAGGGGGCGCGAATAGATACGCAGTATTTT. Translated: CASCQGARIDTQYF.

A few counts support this clonotype. The V call is TRBV20-1, the J call TRBJ2-4; TRBD2 matches at 10 bases. CDR3 length: 13 amino acids. The V gene's germline CDR1 is DFQATT and CDR2 SNEGSKA (reference sequence). Trimming removed 8 bases from V and 9 bases from J; junction bases left unmatched: 10. The CDR3 reads CSILSGGASIQYF. CDR3 nucleotides: TGCAGTATTTTAAGCGGGGGGGCGAGCATTCAGTACTTC.

The chain recombines TRBV27 with TRBJ2-5, with TRBD1 matching over 8 bases. The V and J ends lost 8 bases and 3 bases, in that order; junction bases with no gene match: 14. Germline V gives CDR1 MNHEY, CDR2 SMNVEV (reference sequence). This CDR3 spans 16 amino acids. The CDR3 DNA reads as TGTGCCAGCCAGCCTGTCCCAGGGGGCTTCGAAGAGACCCAGTACTTC. Amino acids: CASQPVPGGFEETQYF.

There are a few counts of this clonotype. One end of the junction does not line up with germline, which may come from a read error. The CDR3 loop reads CASSRPGKQETQYF. CDR3 bases: TGTGCTAGCAGCCGTCCTGGGAAGCAAGAGACCCAGTACTTC. J is TRBJ2-5 and V is TRBV7-7; D gene uncertain. Germline V lookup: CDR1 SSHAT, CDR2 FNYEAQ (reference sequence). This CDR3 is built from 14 residues.

This clonotype appeared many times. V and J are TRBV12-3 or TRBV12-4 and TRBJ2-1, with D possibly matching TRBD2 (6 bases). V was trimmed by 1 base and J by 5 bases, leaving 9 bases between them. The length of the CDR3 is 14 residues. This CDR3 reads CASSLEAGNNEQFF. The DNA of the CDR3 is TGTGCCAGCAGTTTAGAAGCGGGTAACAATGAGCAGTTCTTC.

In the case of this clonotype: It may be a read error: a sequence one base away is much more abundant. The V gene is TRBV30, the J gene TRBJ2-5; D is unclear. The germline V gene encodes CDR1 GTSNPN and CDR2 SVGIG (reference sequence). This CDR3 has 13 amino acids. V dropped 0 bases and J dropped 5 bases, with 10 bases sitting between them. This CDR3 reads CAWSVWREETQYF. CDR3 nucleotide sequence: TGTGCCTGGAGTGTGTGGCGCGAGGAGACCCAGTACTTC.

The chain couples TRBV6-2 or TRBV6-3 to TRBJ1-5; no clear D gene. The CDR3 has 17 residues. Trimming removed 6 bases from V and 5 bases from J, with 23 bases in between. Germline loops: CDR1 MNHEY, CDR2 SVGEGT. CDR3 nucleotides: TGTGCCAGCAGGGACCACAAGGGCTTATCGATCGATCAGCCCCAGCATTTT. As protein: CASRDHKGLSIDQPQHF.

This clonotype was counted many times. The chain joins TRBV7-8 to TRBJ2-3; D may be TRBD2 (6 bases). Germline CDR1 and CDR2: SGHVS and FQNEAQ. The V and J ends lost 5 bases and 2 bases respectively, with 17 bases between them. The CDR3 extends over 16 amino acids. The chain's CDR3 is CASSASGLQPTDTQYF. Written as DNA, the CDR3 is TGTGCCAGCAGCGCCTCGGGACTTCAACCCACAGATACGCAGTATTTT.

This clonotype was seen repeatedly, ten times or more. The J gene is TRBJ2-3, the V gene TRBV11-1, with 7 bases matching TRBD2. The CDR3 covers 17 residues. Trimming at V came to 5 bases and at J to 2 bases, leaving 13 bases not matched to a gene. The V gene's germline CDR1 is SGHAT and CDR2 FQDESV (reference sequence). In DNA, the CDR3 is TGTGCCAGCAGCCGTCAGGACGGGGGGACTAACACAGATACGCAGTATTTT. Amino acids: CASSRQDGGTNTDTQYF.

A few counts support this clonotype. The DNA of the CDR3 is TGTGCCAGCAGCGGAACAGGGATGGGGGAGCTGTTTTTT. Translating it yields CASSGTGMGELFF. V gene TRBV7-6 combines with J gene TRBJ2-2; weak D call: TRBD1 (6 bases). With 5 bases removed from V and 8 bases from J, the gap between germline ends came to 12 bases. CDR3 length: 13 amino acids. Germline V gene lookup returns CDR1 SGHVS and CDR2 FNYEAQ.